Reported below is one TCR beta chain. Antigen specificity is unknown. This specimen belongs to a study of T-cell reconstitution after alpha-beta-depleted transplantation in children. The CDR3 is made up of 16 amino acids. Germline loops: CDR1 SEHNR, CDR2 FQNEAQ (reference sequence). V trimming: 3 bases; J trimming: 8 bases; junction bases outside the gene matches: 7. Preparation of the TCRbeta library was carried out with unique molecular identifiers. In TCRdb, the PCR reads were re-called with MiXCR into one record per CDR3 protein. Of almost 600,000 distinct CDR3 sequences in the sample, over 25% are singletons; the top ten hold under 45%. Study results and limitations: At the one-year point after transplant, T-cell counts and TCRbeta diversity were found to come mostly from T cells that had been newly produced. Some patients owed their high day-60 TCRbeta diversity to surviving recipient T cells and thymic progenitors. About two months after transplant, alpha-beta T cells reportedly came from several hundred expanded graft clones.

The rearrangement joins TRBV7-9 to TRBJ1-6, with 10 bases matching TRBD1. The sample was PBMCs, taken before TCRalphabeta/CD19-depleted stem cell transplant. This sequence was found in a boy under two years old with Wiskott-Aldrich syndrome, due to receive a stem cell transplant. In nucleotides, the CDR3 is TGTGCCAGCAGCTTTCGTCAAGACAGGGGGCATTCACCCCTCCACTTT. It is translated as CASSFRQDRGHSPLHF.